These T cell receptor beta chains were read from a single sample in a study of cytomegalovirus exposure and HLA in healthy donors. Assay used: immunoSEQ multiplex PCR; TCRdb lists only in-frame clones, some missing. The repertoire holds more than 150,000 clones, around 80% seen once, with 1.5% to 2% in the top ten. The specimen was PBMCs. These receptors were collected from a woman under 40 in good health and CMV-seronegative. Each CDR3 is given without its conserved first and last residue.

v_gene: TRBV2; CDR3aa: ATARVSGGAVGSGANVLT
v_gene: TRBV5-4; CDR3aa: ASSRGSPNTEAF
v_gene: TRBV9; CDR3aa: ASSPGGGQETQY
v_gene: TRBV29-1; CDR3aa: SVGKTAGYYEQY
v_gene: TRBV7-6; CDR3aa: ASSSLAGGGYEQY
v_gene: TRBV7-8; CDR3aa: ASSTRQGIGYEQY
v_gene: TRBV5-1; CDR3aa: ASSRTSGGAFDTQY
v_gene: TRBV9; CDR3aa: ASSVAGDETQY
v_gene: TRBV25-1; CDR3aa: ASTRGAARNTEAF
v_gene: TRBV5-1; CDR3aa: ASSLARQAQETQY
v_gene: TRBV30; CDR3aa: ALDRGQETQY
v_gene: TRBV4-1; CDR3aa: ASSQVGRGTSYNSPLH
v_gene: TRBV7-9; CDR3aa: ASSPGQGVYGYT
v_gene: TRBV15; CDR3aa: ATSDRGHGYT
v_gene: TRBV5-4; CDR3aa: ASSYTGTGFTQPQH
v_gene: TRBV7-9; CDR3aa: ASSYFLSYEQY
v_gene: TRBV18; CDR3aa: ASSRDTMNTEAF
v_gene: TRBV6-5; CDR3aa: ASKELSGNTIY
v_gene: TRBV15; CDR3aa: ATSRQGQNTEAF
v_gene: TRBV7-9; CDR3aa: ASSQGTGQSPLH
v_gene: TRBV5-1; CDR3aa: ASSYGTSGAIQETQY
v_gene: TRBV7-2; CDR3aa: ASSRADRGSTDTQY
v_gene: TRBV19; CDR3aa: ASSIDYGTGDPYGYT
v_gene: TRBV5-4; CDR3aa: ASSLAGSYEQY
v_gene: TRBV5-1; CDR3aa: ASSLDGVDGYT
v_gene: TRBV2; CDR3aa: ASSDNRGPYGYT
v_gene: TRBV5-6; CDR3aa: ASSLANIQY
v_gene: TRBV7-8; CDR3aa: ASSLTGYDYGYT
v_gene: TRBV19; CDR3aa: ASSSGANNSPLH
v_gene: TRBV10-1; CDR3aa: ATSGPSGGSNTGELF
v_gene: TRBV7-9; CDR3aa: ASSPQGGVSRDSHYEQY
v_gene: TRBV19; CDR3aa: ASKTGNNEQF
v_gene: TRBV7-9; CDR3aa: ASSLVSGLEAF
v_gene: TRBV6-5; CDR3aa: ASSPQGGNQPQH
v_gene: TRBV6-1; CDR3aa: ASRGQGANNQPQH
v_gene: TRBV28; CDR3aa: ASSRQASGGNEQF
v_gene: TRBV5-1; CDR3aa: ASSLGRDRNTIY
v_gene: TRBV4-1; CDR3aa: ASSQVETNYGYT
v_gene: TRBV6-1; CDR3aa: ASSEGAEPRKPQH
v_gene: TRBV9; CDR3aa: ASSPLSGGPTDTQY
v_gene: TRBV18; CDR3aa: ASSQRDTLNTEAF
v_gene: TRBV29-1; CDR3aa: SALGLAETGELF
v_gene: TRBV10-1; CDR3aa: ASRFDQGTGELF
v_gene: TRBV7-8; CDR3aa: ASSPRPWGAGGLESGANVLT
v_gene: TRBV5-1; CDR3aa: ASSLAGFETQY
v_gene: TRBV6-4; CDR3aa: ASRRGQGFNEKLF
v_gene: TRBV5-1; CDR3aa: ASSLTATNEKLF
v_gene: TRBV6-6; CDR3aa: ASTIRDLPGDTQY
v_gene: TRBV10-3; CDR3aa: AISMDRDQGGYT
v_gene: TRBV6-1; CDR3aa: ASSEARGAREF
v_gene: TRBV18; CDR3aa: ASSFPGLTIDTGELF
v_gene: TRBV7-5; CDR3aa: ASDPGQGESGQY
v_gene: TRBV5-1; CDR3aa: ASSMGQGSEKLF